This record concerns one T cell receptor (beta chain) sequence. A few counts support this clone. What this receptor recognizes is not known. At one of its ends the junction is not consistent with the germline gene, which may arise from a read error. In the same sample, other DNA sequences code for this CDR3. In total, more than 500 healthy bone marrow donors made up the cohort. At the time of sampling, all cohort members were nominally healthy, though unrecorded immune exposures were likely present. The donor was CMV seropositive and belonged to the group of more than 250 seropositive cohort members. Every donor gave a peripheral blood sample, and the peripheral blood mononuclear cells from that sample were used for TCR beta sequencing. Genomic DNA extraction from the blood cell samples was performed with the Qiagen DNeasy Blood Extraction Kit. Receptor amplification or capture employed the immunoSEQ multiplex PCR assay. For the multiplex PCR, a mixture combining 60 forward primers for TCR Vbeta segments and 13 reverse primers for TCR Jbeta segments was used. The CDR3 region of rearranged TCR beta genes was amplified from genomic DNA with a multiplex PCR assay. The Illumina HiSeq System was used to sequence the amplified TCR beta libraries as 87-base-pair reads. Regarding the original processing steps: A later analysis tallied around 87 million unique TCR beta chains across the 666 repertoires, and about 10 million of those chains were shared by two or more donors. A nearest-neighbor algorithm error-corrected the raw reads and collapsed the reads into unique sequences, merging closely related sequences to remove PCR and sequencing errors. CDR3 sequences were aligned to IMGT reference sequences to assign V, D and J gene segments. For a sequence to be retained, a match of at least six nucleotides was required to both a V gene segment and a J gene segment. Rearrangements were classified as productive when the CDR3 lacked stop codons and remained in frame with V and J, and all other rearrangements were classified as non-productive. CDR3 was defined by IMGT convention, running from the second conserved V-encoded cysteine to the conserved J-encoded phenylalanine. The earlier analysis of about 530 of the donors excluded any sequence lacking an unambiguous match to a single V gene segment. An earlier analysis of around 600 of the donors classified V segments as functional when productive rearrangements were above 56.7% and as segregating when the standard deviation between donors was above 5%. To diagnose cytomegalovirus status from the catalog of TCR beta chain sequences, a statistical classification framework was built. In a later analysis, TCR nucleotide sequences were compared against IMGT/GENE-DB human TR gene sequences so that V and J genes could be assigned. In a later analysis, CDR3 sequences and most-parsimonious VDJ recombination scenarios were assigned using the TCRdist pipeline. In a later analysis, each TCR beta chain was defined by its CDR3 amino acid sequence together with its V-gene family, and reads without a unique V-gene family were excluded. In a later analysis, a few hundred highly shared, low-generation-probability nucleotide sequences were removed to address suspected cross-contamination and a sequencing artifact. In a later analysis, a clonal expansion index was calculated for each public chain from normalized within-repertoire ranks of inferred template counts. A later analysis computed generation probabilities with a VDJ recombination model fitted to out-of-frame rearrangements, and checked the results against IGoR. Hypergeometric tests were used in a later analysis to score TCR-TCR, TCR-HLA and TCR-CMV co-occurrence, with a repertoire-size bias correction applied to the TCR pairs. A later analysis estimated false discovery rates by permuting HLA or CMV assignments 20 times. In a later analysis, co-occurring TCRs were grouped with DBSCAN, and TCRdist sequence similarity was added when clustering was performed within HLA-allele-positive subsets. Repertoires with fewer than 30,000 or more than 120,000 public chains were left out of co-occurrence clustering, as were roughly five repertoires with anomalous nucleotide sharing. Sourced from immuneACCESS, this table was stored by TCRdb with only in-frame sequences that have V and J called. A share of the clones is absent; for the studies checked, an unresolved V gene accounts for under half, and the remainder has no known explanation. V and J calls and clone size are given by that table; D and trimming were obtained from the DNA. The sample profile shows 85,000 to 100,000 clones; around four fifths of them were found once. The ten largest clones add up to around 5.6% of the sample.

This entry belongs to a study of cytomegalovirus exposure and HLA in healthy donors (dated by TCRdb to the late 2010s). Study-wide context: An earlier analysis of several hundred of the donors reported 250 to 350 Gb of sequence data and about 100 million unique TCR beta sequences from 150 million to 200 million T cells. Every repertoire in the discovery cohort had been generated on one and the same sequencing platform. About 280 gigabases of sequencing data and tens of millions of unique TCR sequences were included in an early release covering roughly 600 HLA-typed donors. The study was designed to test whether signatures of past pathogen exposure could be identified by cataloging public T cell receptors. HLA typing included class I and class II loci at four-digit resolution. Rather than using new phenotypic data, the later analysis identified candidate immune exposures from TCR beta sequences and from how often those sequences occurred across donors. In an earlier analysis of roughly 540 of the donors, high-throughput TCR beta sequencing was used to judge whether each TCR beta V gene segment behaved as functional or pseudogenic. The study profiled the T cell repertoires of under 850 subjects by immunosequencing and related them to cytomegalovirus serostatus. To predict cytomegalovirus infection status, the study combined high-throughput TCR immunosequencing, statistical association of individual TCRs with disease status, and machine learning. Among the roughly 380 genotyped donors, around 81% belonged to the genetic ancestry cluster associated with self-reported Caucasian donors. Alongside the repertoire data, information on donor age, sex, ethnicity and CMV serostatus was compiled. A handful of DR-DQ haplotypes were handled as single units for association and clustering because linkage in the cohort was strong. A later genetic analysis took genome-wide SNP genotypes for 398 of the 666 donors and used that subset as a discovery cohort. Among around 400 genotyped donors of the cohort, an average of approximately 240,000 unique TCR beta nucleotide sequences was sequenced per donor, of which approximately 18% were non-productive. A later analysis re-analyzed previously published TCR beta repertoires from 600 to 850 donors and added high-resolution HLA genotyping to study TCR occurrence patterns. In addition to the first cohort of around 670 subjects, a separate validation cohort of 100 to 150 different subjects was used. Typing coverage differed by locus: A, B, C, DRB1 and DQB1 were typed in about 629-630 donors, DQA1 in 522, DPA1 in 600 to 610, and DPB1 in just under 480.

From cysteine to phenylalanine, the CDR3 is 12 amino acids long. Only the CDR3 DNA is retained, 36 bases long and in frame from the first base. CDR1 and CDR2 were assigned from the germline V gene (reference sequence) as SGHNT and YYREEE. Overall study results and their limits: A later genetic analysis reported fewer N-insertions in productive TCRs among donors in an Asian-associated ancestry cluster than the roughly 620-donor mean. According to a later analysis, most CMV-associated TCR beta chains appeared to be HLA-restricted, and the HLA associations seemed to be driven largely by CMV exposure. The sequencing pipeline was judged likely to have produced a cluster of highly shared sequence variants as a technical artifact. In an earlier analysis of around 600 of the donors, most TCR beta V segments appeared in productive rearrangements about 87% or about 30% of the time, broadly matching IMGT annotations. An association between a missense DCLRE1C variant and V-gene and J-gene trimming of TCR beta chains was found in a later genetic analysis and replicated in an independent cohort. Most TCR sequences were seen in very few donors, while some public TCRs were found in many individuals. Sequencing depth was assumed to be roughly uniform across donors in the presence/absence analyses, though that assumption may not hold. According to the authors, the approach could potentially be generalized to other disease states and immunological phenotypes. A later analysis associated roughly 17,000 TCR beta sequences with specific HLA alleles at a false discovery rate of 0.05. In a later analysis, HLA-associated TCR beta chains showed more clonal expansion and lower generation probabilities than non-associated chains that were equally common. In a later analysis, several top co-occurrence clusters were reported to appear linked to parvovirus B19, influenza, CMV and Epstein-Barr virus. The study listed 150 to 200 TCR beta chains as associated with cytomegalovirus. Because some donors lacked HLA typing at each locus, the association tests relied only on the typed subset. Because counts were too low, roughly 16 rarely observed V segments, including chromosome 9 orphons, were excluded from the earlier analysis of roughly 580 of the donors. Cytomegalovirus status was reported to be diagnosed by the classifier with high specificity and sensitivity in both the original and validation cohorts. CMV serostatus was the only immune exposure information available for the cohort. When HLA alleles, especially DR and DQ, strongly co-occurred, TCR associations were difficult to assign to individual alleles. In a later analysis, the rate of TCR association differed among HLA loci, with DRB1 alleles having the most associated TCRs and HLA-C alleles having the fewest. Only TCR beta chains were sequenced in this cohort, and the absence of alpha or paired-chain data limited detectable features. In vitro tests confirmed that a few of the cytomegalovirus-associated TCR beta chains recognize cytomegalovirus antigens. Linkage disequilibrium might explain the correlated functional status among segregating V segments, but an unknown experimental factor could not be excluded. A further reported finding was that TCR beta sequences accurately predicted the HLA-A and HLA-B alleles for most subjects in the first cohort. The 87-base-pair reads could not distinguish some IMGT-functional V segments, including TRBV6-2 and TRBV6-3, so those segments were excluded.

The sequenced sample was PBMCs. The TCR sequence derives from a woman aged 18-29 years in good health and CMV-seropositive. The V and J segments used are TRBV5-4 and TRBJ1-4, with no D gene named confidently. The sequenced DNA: TGCGCCAGCAGCGAGAATTATGAAAAGCTGTTTTTT. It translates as CASSENYEKLFF.